This entry lists 20 T cell receptor beta chains sequenced from one sample in a study of blood T cell repertoires in COVID-19. Sequenced by immunoSEQ multiplex PCR; TCRdb stores in-frame clones only, minus some. The sample consists of around 100,000 clones, roughly nine tenths of them appearing once. Source material: peripheral blood. The receptors come from a man aged 40-49 years with acute or convalescent COVID-19.

This clone came up once. The chain joins TRBV7-9 to TRBJ1-3, with D possibly TRBD1 on 6 matching bases. V lost 5 bases, J lost 3 bases, and 17 bases lay in between. This CDR3 is 16 amino acids long. The germline gives CDR1 SEHNR, CDR2 FQNEAQ (reference sequence). The CDR3, as DNA: TGTGCCAGCAGCGACGAGTTAGGGACACTTGGAAACACCATATATTTT. Its translation is CASSDELGTLGNTIYF. Drawing the rest from reference TRBV7-9 and TRBJ1-3, the complete variable domain is DTGVSQNPRHKITKRGQNVTFRCDPISEHNRLYWYRQTLGQGPEFLTYFQNEAQLEKSRLLSDRFSAERPKGSFSTLEIQRTEQGDSAMYLCASSDELGTLGNTIYFGEGSWLTVV.

CDR3 sequence (DNA): TGTGCCAGCAGCTTGTCGGGTTCCCCACACCTTCTTCCCGGGGAGCTGTTTTTT. This encodes CASSLSGSPHLLPGELFF. The chain uses TRBV5-5 and TRBJ2-2; D is undetermined. Germline V gene sequence: CDR1 SGHKS, CDR2 YYEKEE (reference sequence). Between the trimmed V and J ends, which lost 1 base and 6 bases, there was a span of 22 bases. CDR3 length: 18 residues.

V usage is TRBV7-2 and J usage is TRBJ2-1; 7 bases line up with TRBD2. CDR3 length: 18 residues. The J segment lost 8 bases and the V segment lost 1 base, leaving 17 bases of the junction unmatched. CDR1 is SGHTA and CDR2 is FQGNSA in the germline V gene. CDR3 protein: CASSLVGGGPGNSDEQFF. Written as DNA, the CDR3 is TGTGCCAGCAGCTTAGTTGGGGGAGGGCCTGGTAATTCGGATGAGCAGTTCTTC. Full variable domain (rest looked up from reference TRBV7-2 and TRBJ2-1): GAGVSQSPSNKVTEKGKDVELRCDPISGHTALYWYRQSLGQGLEFLIYFQGNSAPDKSGLPSDRFSAERTGGSVSTLTIQRTQQEDSAVYLCASSLVGGGPGNSDEQFFGPGTRLTVL.

This sequence joins TRBV14 and TRBJ1-1; D might be TRBD1 (6 bases). The CDR3 sequence is 15 residues long. Trimming left V 4 bases short and J 5 bases short, with 17 bases between. Germline-derived CDR1 and CDR2 are SGHDN and FVKESK. This CDR3 reads CASSLARGLRTEAFF. The CDR3 DNA is TGTGCCAGCAGCCTCGCGCGGGGGCTTAGGACTGAAGCTTTCTTT. Full variable domain (outside the CDR3, taken from reference TRBV14 and TRBJ1-1): EAGVTQFPSHSVIEKGQTVTLRCDPISGHDNLYWYRRVMGKEIKFLLHFVKESKQDESGMPNNRFLAERTGGTYSTLKVQPAELEDSGVYFCASSLARGLRTEAFFGQGTRLTVV.

The chain carries TRBV7-7 and TRBJ2-5; a possible D gene is TRBD2 (6 bases). CDR1 is SSHAT, CDR2 FNYEAQ, per germline (reference sequence). V was clipped by 1 base and J by 4 bases, with 13 bases between them. The CDR3 has 15 residues. The CDR3 region is CASSLGSGGVETQYF. The CDR3 DNA is TGTGCCAGCAGCTTAGGATCTGGAGGGGTAGAGACCCAGTACTTC.

This chain uses TRBV9 with TRBJ1-1, with 8 bases identical to TRBD1. The CDR3 sequence is 15 residues long. V was pared by 3 bases and J by 0 bases, with 4 bases of the junction left unmatched. Germline CDR1 reads SGDLS; CDR2 reads YYNGEE. The CDR3 region is CASSARTGMNTEAFF. The DNA for the CDR3 is TGTGCCAGCAGCGCGAGGACAGGGATGAACACTGAAGCTTTCTTT. Full variable domain (outside the CDR3, taken from reference TRBV9 and TRBJ1-1): DSGVTQTPKHLITATGQRVTLRCSPRSGDLSVYWYQQSLDQGLQFLIQYYNGEERAKGNILERFSAQQFPDLHSELNLSSLELGDSALYFCASSARTGMNTEAFFGQGTRLTVV.

This clone showed up just once. The chain employs TRBV7-2 and TRBJ2-2; no definite D call. The CDR3 loop spans 16 amino acids. Germline V CDR1 and CDR2: SGHTA, FQGNSA. V dropped 1 base and J dropped 3 bases, with 12 bases sitting between them. CDR3 protein: CASSLGRGGDTGELFF. The CDR3 DNA reads TGTGCCAGCAGCTTAGGGCGCGGCGGAGACACCGGGGAGCTGTTTTTT.

This chain uses TRBV4-1 with TRBJ1-1, with 7 nucleotides matching TRBD1. V dropped 0 bases and J dropped 1; count of bases not matched to a gene: 11. Germline V lookup: CDR1 MGHRA, CDR2 YSYEKL. The CDR3 runs 18 residues. The CDR3, as DNA: TGCGCCAGCAGCCAAGACAAGAGCAGGACAGGCCGGAACACTGAAGCTTTCTTT. Encoded protein: CASSQDKSRTGRNTEAFF.

DNA for the CDR3: TGTGCCAGCAGCCCACTGGGGACAGGGAACGAGCAGTACTTC. Translation gives CASSPLGTGNEQYF. The chain joins TRBV6-5 to TRBJ2-7; 9 bases align to TRBD1. V dropped 6 bases and J dropped 5; count of bases not matched to a gene: 8. Germline CDR1 MNHEY, CDR2 SVGAGI. The CDR3 totals 14 residues.

V gene TRBV27 combines with J gene TRBJ1-1; the match to TRBD1 covers 9 bases. V lost 2 bases and J lost 4; bases outside the gene matches: 8. The CDR3 extends over 16 amino acids. Germline CDR1 is MNHEY and CDR2 is SMNVEV (reference sequence). The CDR3 sequence: CASSLLARDRVTEAFF. Here the CDR3 DNA reads TGTGCCAGCAGTTTACTCGCCCGGGACAGGGTCACTGAAGCTTTCTTT.

A single count supports this clone. This rearrangement joins TRBV12-3 or TRBV12-4 to TRBJ2-2, with 7 bases that match TRBD2. The CDR3 covers 13 residues. V dropped 7 bases and J dropped 8; count of bases not matched to a gene: 7. DNA of the CDR3: TGTGCCAGCACGGGCGGGAGTAGAGGGGAGCTGTTTTTT. Its protein is CASTGGSRGELFF.

This chain uses TRBV18 with TRBJ1-1; 7 bases match TRBD1. The V gene's germline CDR1 is KGHSH and CDR2 LQKENI. Unmatched junction bases numbered 5, after V lost 2 bases and J lost 11 bases. The CDR3 has 12 amino acids. The CDR3 DNA sequence: TGTGCCAGCTCACCAGAGGGGGCTATTGCTTTCTTT. This codes for CASSPEGAIAFF.

This chain connects TRBV9 to TRBJ1-1; D uncertain. The germline gives CDR1 SGDLS, CDR2 YYNGEE. V lost 4 bases, J lost 7 bases, and 20 bases lay in between. This CDR3 spans 15 amino acids. DNA of the CDR3: TGTGCCAGCAGCATCGCAGGAGGGCCCGTAAATGAAGCTTTCTTT. Its translation is CASSIAGGPVNEAFF.

This clone was seen a handful of times. The rearrangement uses TRBV15 and TRBJ2-2; 11 bases are a match to TRBD2. The CDR3 extends over 17 amino acids. The germline gives CDR1 LNHNV, CDR2 YYDKDF (reference sequence). V was pared by 5 bases and J by 4 bases, with 9 bases of the junction left unmatched. CDR3 nucleotides: TGTGCCACCAGCTTATCGACTAGCGGGGCCTTCACCGGGGAGCTGTTTTTT. It encodes CATSLSTSGAFTGELFF.

The rearrangement links TRBV7-2 to TRBJ2-5; 8 bases line up with TRBD2. Germline CDR1 and CDR2: SGHTA and FQGNSA. J gave up 2 bases and V 1 base, and 6 bases lay outside the gene matches. CDR3 size: 16 residues. The CDR3 region has the DNA TGTGCCAGCAGCTTAGGGGTAGCGGGGCATCAAGAGACCCAGTACTTC. Translated, it gives CASSLGVAGHQETQYF.

V and J are TRBV6-5 and TRBJ2-2; 9 nucleotides match TRBD2. The CDR3 is 13 amino acids. Germline CDR1 and CDR2: MNHEY and SVGAGI. J gave up 6 bases and V 7 bases, and 3 bases lay outside the gene matches. CDR3 loop: CASNRGGAGELFF. DNA for the CDR3: TGTGCCAGCAATCGCGGGGGGGCCGGGGAGCTGTTTTTT.

V gene TRBV24-1 combines with J gene TRBJ1-2; TRBD1 matches 8 bases. The CDR3 sequence is 14 residues long. J gave up 6 bases and V 3 bases, and 5 bases lay outside the gene matches. Germline CDR1 is KGHDR and CDR2 is SFDVKD. The CDR3 DNA sequence: TGTGCCACCAGTGATGGACAGGGACTCGATGGCTACACCTTC. Its protein is CATSDGQGLDGYTF.

The rearrangement joins TRBV30 to TRBJ2-2; the D gene is possibly TRBD1 (6 bases). CDR1 GTSNPN and CDR2 SVGIG come from the germline V gene (reference sequence). This CDR3 has 17 amino acids. Between the trimmed V and J ends, which lost 0 bases and 0 bases, there was a span of 14 bases. CDR3 residues: CAWSVPLNRANTGELFF. CDR3 coding DNA: TGTGCCTGGAGTGTACCGCTTAACAGGGCGAACACCGGGGAGCTGTTTTTT.

V and J are TRBV6-2 or TRBV6-3 and TRBJ2-7, with TRBD2 identical over 7 bases. CDR3 length: 13 residues. V dropped 4 bases and J dropped 6; count of bases not matched to a gene: 6. Germline CDR1 reads MNHEY; CDR2 reads SVGEGT. Written as DNA, the CDR3 is TGTGCCAGCAGTTCAGCGGGGTCGGGCGAGCAGTACTTC. Translating gives CASSSAGSGEQYF.

The chain employs TRBV5-8 and TRBJ2-7; TRBD2 aligns across 7 bases. J lost 0 bases, V lost 2 bases, and 11 bases had no gene match. The CDR3 is 17 amino acids. Germline CDR1 and CDR2: SGHTS and YDEGEE. The CDR3 sequence is CASSFTRGTDSSYEQYF. CDR3 nucleotide sequence: TGTGCCAGCAGCTTCACGCGGGGGACCGACAGCTCCTACGAGCAGTACTTC.